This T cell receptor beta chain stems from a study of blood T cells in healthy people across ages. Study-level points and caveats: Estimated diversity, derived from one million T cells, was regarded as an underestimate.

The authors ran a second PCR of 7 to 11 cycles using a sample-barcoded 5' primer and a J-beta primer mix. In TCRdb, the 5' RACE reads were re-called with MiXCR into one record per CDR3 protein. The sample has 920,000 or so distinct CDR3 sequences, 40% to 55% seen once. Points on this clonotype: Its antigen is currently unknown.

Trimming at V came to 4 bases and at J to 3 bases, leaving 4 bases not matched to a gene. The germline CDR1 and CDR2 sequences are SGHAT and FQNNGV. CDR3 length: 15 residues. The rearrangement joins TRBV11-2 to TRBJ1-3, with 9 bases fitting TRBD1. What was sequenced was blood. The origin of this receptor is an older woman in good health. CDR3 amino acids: CASSWGQGGGNTIYF. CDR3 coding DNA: TGTGCCAGCAGCTGGGGACAGGGAGGTGGAAACACCATATATTTT.